The sequence of this T cell receptor (beta chain) was determined in a study of cytomegalovirus exposure and HLA in healthy donors. Across the study: When fewer than 400 donors were genotyped, about 81% of them were found to fall in the Caucasian-associated ancestry cluster. Whole-study findings and limits: A later look showed TCR association rates differing by HLA locus, highest for DRB1 and lowest for HLA-C.

This CDR3 has 15 amino acids. There were likely unrecorded immune exposures, though donors were nominally healthy when sampled. On this clone itself: Its antigen is currently unknown.

A multiplex PCR was run with 60 Vbeta primers and 13 Jbeta primers. Sequenced by immunoSEQ multiplex PCR; TCRdb stores in-frame clones only, minus some. Counted here are fewer than 180,000 clones, 75% to 85% occurring once; the ten biggest clones make up around 6.5%. This sequence joins TRBV21-1 and TRBJ2-7; no check of the table's D call, TRBD2, against the DNA was made. TRBV21-1 is classified as a pseudogene. Sequenced material: PBMCs. The receptor comes from a man aged 50 to 60 in good health and CMV-seropositive. The CDR3 reads CASSKVPGGHAEQYF. The CDR3 nucleotides are TGTGCCAGCAGCAAAGTTCCGGGAGGGCATGCCGAGCAGTACTTC.